This T cell receptor beta chain was captured in a study of OX40 agonist ivuxolimab in advanced cancers. In the study overall: A male proportion of over 75% was recorded, with mean age approximately 57 years and range 23 to 79.

Clones were sequenced by immunoSEQ multiplex PCR, and TCRdb holds only the in-frame ones, with some missing. Among fewer than 70,000 clones listed, 84% were seen once. This TCR was recovered from an adult with an advanced solid tumor such as melanoma, head and neck, liver or kidney cancer. Sequencing used CD4+ or CD8+ T cells sorted from blood, obtained in a trial of the OX40 agonist ivuxolimab.

The CDR3 DNA follows: TGCGCCAGCAGCCAAGATGGTCGGGTTGGGGGCACAGATACGCAGTATTTT. This encodes CASSQDGRVGGTDTQYF. V gene TRBV4-1 combines with J gene TRBJ2-3; the D is unclear. This CDR3 is built from 17 residues. The V end was cut by 0 bases, the J end by 1 base, with 14 bases between. Germline lookup yields CDR1 MGHRA and CDR2 YSYEKL.